This T cell receptor (beta chain) was captured in a study of OX40 agonist ivuxolimab in advanced cancers. Whole-study results and caveats: CD8+ T cells (on average) carried more expanded clones than CD4+ T cells. Patients with a partial response at 0.1-3.0 mg/kg had among the lowest clonal expansion.

Assay used: immunoSEQ multiplex PCR; TCRdb lists only in-frame clones, some missing. The sample includes more than 20,000 clones, roughly 90% of them seen just once. Deletions cut 3 bases from V and 1 base from J, with 4 bases between. The germline CDR1 and CDR2 sequences are MGHDK and SYGVNS. This CDR3 comprises 12 residues. Exclusion of a patient followed from autoimmune disease history or systemic immunosuppression. The sampling schedule covered blood at baseline, cycle 4 day 1, and cycle 7 day 1. A remark on this clone: Its antigen is unknown.

The clonotype originates from an adult with an advanced solid tumor such as melanoma, head and neck, liver or kidney cancer. The V gene is TRBV25-1, the J gene TRBJ2-7; D unresolved. The sequencing here drew on CD4+ or CD8+ T cells sorted from blood, taken in a trial of the OX40 agonist ivuxolimab. CDR3 region: CASSDSSYEQYF. CDR3 coding DNA: TGTGCCAGCAGTGACAGTTCCTACGAGCAGTACTTC.